There are a few counts of the clone carrying this T cell receptor (beta chain). What it recognizes is unknown. Germline V gene lookup returns CDR1 SGHRS and CDR2 YFSETQ. This CDR3 region has 15 residues. Trimming pared 2 bases from V and 5 bases from J, leaving 16 bases between. This specimen belongs to a study of T-cell reconstitution after alpha-beta-depleted transplantation in children. Whole-study results and caveats: Alpha-beta T cells present about two months after transplant were reported to originate from several hundred expanded graft clones. Elevated TCRbeta diversity at day 60 was traced, in some patients, to surviving recipient T cells and thymic progenitors. The authors attributed T-cell counts and diversity one year after transplant mostly to newly produced T cells.

Unique molecular identifiers tagged the TCRbeta library. One entry per CDR3 protein, called by TCRdb with MiXCR from the PCR reads. The sample shows 540,000 or so distinct CDR3 sequences, more than 20% of them seen only once. The specimen comprised PBMCs, mostly from graft donor cells, sampled 360 days after TCRalphabeta/CD19-depleted stem cell transplant. This sequence was found in a boy under two years old who had a stem cell transplant for acute myeloid leukemia, so the T cells may come from the graft donor. The rearrangement joins TRBV5-1 to TRBJ2-5; D is perhaps TRBD1 (6 bases). The CDR3 protein is CASSFTGPVGETQYF. The CDR3 region has the DNA TGCGCCAGCAGCTTCACAGGGCCGGTAGGGGAGACCCAGTACTTC.